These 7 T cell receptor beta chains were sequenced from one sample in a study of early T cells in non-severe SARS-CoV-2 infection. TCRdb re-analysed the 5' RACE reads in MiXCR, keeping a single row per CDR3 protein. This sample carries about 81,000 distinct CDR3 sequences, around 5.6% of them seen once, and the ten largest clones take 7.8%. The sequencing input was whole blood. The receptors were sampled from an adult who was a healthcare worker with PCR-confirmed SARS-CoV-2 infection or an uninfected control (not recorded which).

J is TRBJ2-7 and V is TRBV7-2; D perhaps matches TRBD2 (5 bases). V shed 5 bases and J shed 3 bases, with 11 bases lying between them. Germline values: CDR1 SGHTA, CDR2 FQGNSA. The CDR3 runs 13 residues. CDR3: CASSSTGDYEQYF. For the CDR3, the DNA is TGTGCCAGCAGCAGCACCGGGGACTACGAGCAGTACTTC.

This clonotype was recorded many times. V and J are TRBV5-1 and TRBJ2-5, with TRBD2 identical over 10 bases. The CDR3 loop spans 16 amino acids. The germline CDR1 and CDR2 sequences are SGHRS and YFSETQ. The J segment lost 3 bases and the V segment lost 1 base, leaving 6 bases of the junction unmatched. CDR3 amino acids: CASSLFASGGKETQYF. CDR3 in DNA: TGCGCCAGCAGCTTGTTCGCTAGCGGGGGAAAAGAGACCCAGTACTTC.

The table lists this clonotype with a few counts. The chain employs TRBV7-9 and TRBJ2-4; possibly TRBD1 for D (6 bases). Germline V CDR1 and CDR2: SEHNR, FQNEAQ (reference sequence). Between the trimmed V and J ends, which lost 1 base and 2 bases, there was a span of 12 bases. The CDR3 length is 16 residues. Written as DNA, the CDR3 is TGTGCCAGCAGCTTAGACACACAGGGTTCCAAAAACATTCAGTACTTC. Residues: CASSLDTQGSKNIQYF. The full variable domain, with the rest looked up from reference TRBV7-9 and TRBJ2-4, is DTGVSQNPRHKITKRGQNVTFRCDPISEHNRLYWYRQTLGQGPEFLTYFQNEAQLEKSRLLSDRFSAERPKGSFSTLEIQRTEQGDSAMYLCASSLDTQGSKNIQYFGAGTRLSVL.

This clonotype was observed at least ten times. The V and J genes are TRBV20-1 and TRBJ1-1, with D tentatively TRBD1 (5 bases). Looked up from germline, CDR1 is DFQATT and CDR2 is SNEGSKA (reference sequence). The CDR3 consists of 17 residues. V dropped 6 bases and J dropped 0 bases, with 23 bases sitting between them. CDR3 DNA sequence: TGCAGTGCCCCATCCCTTCGAGGGGCCGTCATGAACACTGAAGCTTTCTTT. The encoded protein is CSAPSLRGAVMNTEAFF.

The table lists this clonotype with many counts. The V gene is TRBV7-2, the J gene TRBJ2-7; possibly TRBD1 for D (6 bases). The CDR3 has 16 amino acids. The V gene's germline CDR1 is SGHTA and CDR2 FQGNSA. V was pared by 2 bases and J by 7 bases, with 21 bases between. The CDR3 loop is CASSLWSDRSKGEQYF. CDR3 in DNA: TGTGCCAGCAGCTTATGGTCTGACAGGTCCAAGGGGGAGCAGTACTTC.

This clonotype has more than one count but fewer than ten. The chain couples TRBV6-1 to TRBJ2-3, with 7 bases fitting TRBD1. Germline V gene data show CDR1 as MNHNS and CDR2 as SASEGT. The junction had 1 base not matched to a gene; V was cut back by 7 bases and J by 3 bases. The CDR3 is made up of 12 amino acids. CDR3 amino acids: CASTGQTDTQYF. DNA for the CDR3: TGTGCCAGCACGGGACAGACAGATACGCAGTATTTT.

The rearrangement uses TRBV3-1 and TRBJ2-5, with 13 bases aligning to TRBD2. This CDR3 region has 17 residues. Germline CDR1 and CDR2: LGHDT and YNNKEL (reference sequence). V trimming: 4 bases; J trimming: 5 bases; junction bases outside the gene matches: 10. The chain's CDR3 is CASSPPSGTSGEETQYF. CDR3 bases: TGTGCCAGCAGCCCCCCGTCCGGGACTAGCGGGGAGGAGACCCAGTACTTC.